This T cell receptor beta chain is from a study of identical twins. V trimming: 4 bases; J trimming: 1 base; junction bases outside the gene matches: 4. This CDR3 region has 16 residues. CDR1 is LGHNA, CDR2 YSLEER, per germline. TCRdb independently ran MiXCR on the 5' RACE reads; one entry per CDR3 protein. This sample has some 460,000 distinct CDR3 sequences, with approximately 14% found just once. The same data also contributed to another study, on yellow fever vaccine responses in identical twins.

The sequenced material came from CD4+ T cells sorted from blood. This sequence was found in a woman aged 18-35 years in good health. The chain has TRBV4-3 and TRBJ2-3; 11 positions match TRBD1. In nucleotides, the CDR3 is TGCGCCAGCAGCCTCCAGGGACAGGGGGGCACAGATACGCAGTATTTT. Protein sequence: CASSLQGQGGTDTQYF.